Detailed here is one TCR beta chain. Its antigen is unknown. This CDR3 is 13 amino acids long. The trim removed 5 bases at V and 2 bases at J, leaving 2 bases unmatched. CDR1 DFQATT and CDR2 SNEGSKA come from the germline V gene (reference sequence). The source of the sample is a study of T-cell memory formation after mild COVID-19. From the 5' RACE reads, TCRdb called clonotypes with MiXCR, one entry per CDR3 protein. The sample lists a few hundred thousand distinct CDR3 sequences; around a sixth were seen once. Study outcomes and limitations: For contracting clones, CD4+ ones sat mainly in CM and EM, CD8+ in EMRA. Cross-reactive memory appears to have joined, as suggested by some responding clones showing up in pre-infection memory.

This TCR derives from a man aged 18 to 30 who had mild COVID-19 (a few samples of this study predate the infection). Cell type and time point are not known. This chain connects TRBV20-1 to TRBJ2-5; 10 nucleotides align to TRBD2. The sequencing input was PBMCs or a T cell subset sorted from them (not recorded which). As DNA, the CDR3 is TGCAGTGCTCCTAGCGGGGGACAAGAGACCCAGTACTTC. It encodes CSAPSGGQETQYF.